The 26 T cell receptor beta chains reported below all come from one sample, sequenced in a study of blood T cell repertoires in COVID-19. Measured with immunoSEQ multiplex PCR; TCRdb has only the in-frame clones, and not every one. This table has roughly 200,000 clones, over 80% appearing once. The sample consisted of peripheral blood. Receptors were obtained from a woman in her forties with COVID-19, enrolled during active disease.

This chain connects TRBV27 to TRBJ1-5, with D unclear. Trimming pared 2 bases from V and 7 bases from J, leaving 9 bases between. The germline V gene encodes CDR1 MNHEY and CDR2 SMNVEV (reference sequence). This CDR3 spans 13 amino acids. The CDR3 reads CASSLALTQPQHF. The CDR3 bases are TGTGCCAGCAGTTTAGCCTTGACACAGCCCCAGCATTTT.

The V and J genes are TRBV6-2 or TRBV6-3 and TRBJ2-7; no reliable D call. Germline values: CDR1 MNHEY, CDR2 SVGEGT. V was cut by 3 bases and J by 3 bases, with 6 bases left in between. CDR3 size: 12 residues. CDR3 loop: CASSYVLYEQYF. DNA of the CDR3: TGTGCCAGCAGTTATGTACTCTACGAGCAGTACTTC.

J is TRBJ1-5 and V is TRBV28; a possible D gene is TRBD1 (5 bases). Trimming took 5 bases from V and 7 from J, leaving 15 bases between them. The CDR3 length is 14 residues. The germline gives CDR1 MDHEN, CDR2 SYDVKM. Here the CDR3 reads CASSDFRAGQPQHF. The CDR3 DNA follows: TGTGCCAGCAGTGACTTCAGGGCGGGGCAGCCCCAGCATTTT. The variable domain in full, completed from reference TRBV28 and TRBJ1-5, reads DVKVTQSSRYLVKRTGEKVFLECVQDMDHENMFWYRQDPGLGLRLIYFSYDVKMKEKGDIPEGYSVSREKKERFSLILESASTNQTSMYLCASSDFRAGQPQHFGDGTRLSIL.

The CDR3 protein is CASSEPGLALYEQFF. The CDR3 DNA follows: TGTGCCAGCAGTGAGCCGGGACTAGCGCTCTATGAGCAGTTCTTC. The rearrangement links TRBV2 to TRBJ2-1; 10 nucleotides align to TRBD2. Germline CDR1 reads SNHLY; CDR2 reads FYNNEI. The CDR3 sequence is 15 residues long. V trimming: 3 bases; J trimming: 8 bases; junction bases outside the gene matches: 7.

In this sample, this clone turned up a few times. Here the CDR3 DNA reads TGCGCCAGCAGCTCGGGACAGGCTGGAGGCGAGCAGTACTTC. Translated, it gives CASSSGQAGGEQYF. The rearrangement uses TRBV5-1 and TRBJ2-7; 8 bases agree with TRBD1. J lost 6 bases, V lost 3 bases, and 8 bases had no gene match. The CDR3 extends over 14 amino acids. The germline V gene encodes CDR1 SGHRS and CDR2 YFSETQ. The complete variable domain, with remaining parts taken from reference TRBV5-1 and TRBJ2-7, reads KAGVTQTPRYLIKTRGQQVTLSCSPISGHRSVSWYQQTPGQGLQFLFEYFSETQRNKGNFPGRFSGRQFSNSRSEMNVSTLELGDSALYLCASSSGQAGGEQYFGPGTRLTVT.

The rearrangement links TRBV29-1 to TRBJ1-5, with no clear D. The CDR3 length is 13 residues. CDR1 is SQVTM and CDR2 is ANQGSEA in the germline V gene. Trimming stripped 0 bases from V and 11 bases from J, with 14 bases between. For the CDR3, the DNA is TGCAGCGTTGAAGATGCCCGGGGTGGGGCCCAGCATTTT. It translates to CSVEDARGGAQHF.

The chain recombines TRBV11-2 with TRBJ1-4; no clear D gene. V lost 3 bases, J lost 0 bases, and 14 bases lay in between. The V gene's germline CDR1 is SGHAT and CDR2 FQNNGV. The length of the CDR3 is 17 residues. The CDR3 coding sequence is TGTGCCAGCAGCTTTTATGAGCATCCGACAACTAATGAAAAACTGTTTTTT. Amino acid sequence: CASSFYEHPTTNEKLFF.

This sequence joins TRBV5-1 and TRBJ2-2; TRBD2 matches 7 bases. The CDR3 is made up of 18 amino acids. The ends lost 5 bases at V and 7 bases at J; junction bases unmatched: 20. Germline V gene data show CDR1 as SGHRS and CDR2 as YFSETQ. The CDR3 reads CASSLVGRAGSPIGELFF. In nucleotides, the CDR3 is TGCGCCAGCAGTCTGGTCGGTAGAGCGGGGTCCCCAATCGGGGAGCTGTTTTTT.

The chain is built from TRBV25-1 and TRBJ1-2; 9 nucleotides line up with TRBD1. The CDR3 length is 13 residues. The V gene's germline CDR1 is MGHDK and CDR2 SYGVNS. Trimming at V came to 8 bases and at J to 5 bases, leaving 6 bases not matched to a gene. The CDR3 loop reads CASGRTGVYGYTF. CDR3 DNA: TGTGCCAGCGGGAGGACAGGGGTATATGGCTACACCTTC.

The CDR3 DNA reads TGTGCCAGCAGCTCGGACAGACGAACCTATGGCTACACCTTC. It encodes CASSSDRRTYGYTF. This chain uses TRBV7-9 with TRBJ1-2; D possibly corresponds to TRBD1 (6 bases). Germline-derived CDR1 and CDR2 are SEHNR and FQNEAQ (reference sequence). The CDR3 has 14 residues. Deletions cut 4 bases from V and 4 bases from J, with 13 bases between.

The CDR3 nucleotides are TGCGCCAGCAGCCAAGATTTGTCGGACAGGCCCCAGCATTTT. Translated: CASSQDLSDRPQHF. The chain links TRBV4-1 to TRBJ1-5; the D gene is possibly TRBD1 (6 bases). V lost 0 bases and J 9 bases, leaving 12 bases between the germline ends. The CDR3 runs 14 residues. CDR1 is MGHRA and CDR2 is YSYEKL in the germline V gene.

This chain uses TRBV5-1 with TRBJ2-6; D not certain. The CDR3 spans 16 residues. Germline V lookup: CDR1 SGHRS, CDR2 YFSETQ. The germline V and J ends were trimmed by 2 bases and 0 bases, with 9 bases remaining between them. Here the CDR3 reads CASSLSRSSGANVLTF. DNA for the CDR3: TGCGCCAGCAGCTTAAGTAGAAGCTCTGGGGCCAACGTCCTGACTTTC.

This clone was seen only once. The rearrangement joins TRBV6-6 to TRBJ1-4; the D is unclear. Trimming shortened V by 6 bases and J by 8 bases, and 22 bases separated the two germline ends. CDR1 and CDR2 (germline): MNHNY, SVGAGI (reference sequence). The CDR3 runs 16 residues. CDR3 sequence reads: CASSTRAQGPWEKLFF. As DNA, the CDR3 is TGTGCCAGCAGCACGCGGGCGCAAGGACCCTGGGAAAAACTGTTTTTT.

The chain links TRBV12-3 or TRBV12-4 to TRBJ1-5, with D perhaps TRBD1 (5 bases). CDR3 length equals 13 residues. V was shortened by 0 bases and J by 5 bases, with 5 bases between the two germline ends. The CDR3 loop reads CASSLARDQPQHF. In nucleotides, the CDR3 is TGTGCCAGCAGTTTAGCCAGGGATCAGCCCCAGCATTTT.

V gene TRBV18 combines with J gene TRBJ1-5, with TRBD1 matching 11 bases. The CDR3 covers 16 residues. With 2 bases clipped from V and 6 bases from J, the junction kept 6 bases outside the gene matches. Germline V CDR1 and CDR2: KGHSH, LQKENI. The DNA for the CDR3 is TGTGCCAGCTCACCAGGTTCCGGGACAGGGGGTCAGCCCCAGCATTTT. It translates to CASSPGSGTGGQPQHF.

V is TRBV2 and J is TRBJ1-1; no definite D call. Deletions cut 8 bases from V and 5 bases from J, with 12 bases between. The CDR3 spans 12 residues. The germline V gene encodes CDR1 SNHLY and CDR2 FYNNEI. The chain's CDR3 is CASPAEVTEAFF. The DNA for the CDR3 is TGTGCCAGCCCAGCCGAGGTAACTGAAGCTTTCTTT.

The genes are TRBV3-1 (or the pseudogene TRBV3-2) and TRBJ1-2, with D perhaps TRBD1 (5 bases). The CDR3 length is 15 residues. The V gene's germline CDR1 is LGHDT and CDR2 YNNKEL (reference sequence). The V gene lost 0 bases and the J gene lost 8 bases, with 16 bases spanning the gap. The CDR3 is CASSQEGGGITGYTF. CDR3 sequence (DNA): TGTGCCAGCAGCCAAGAAGGCGGGGGGATCACAGGCTACACCTTC.

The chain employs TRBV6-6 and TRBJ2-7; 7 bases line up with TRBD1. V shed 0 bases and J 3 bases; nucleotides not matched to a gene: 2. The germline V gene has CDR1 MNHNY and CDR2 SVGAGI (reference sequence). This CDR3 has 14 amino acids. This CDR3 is CASSYSQGDYEQYF. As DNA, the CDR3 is TGTGCCAGCAGTTACTCGCAGGGGGACTACGAGCAGTACTTC.

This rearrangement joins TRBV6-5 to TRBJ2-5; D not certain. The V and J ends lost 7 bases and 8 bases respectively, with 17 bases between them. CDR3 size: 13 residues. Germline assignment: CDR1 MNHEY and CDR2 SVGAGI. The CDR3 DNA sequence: TGTGCCAGCACGCCAGCACTACTACCTACCCAGTACTTC. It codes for CASTPALLPTQYF.

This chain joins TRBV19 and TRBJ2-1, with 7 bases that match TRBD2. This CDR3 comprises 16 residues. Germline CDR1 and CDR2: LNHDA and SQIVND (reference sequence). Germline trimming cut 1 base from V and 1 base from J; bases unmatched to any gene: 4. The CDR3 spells CASSIGGGESYNEQFF. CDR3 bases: TGTGCCAGTAGTATAGGTGGGGGGGAGTCCTACAATGAGCAGTTCTTC.

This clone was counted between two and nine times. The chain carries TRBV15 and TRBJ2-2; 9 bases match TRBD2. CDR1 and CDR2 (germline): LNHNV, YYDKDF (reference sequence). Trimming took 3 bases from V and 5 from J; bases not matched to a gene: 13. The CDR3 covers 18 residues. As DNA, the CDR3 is TGTGCCACCAGCAGGCCCTTTAGCGGGGGCATGGAAACCGGGGAGCTGTTTTTT. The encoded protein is CATSRPFSGGMETGELFF.

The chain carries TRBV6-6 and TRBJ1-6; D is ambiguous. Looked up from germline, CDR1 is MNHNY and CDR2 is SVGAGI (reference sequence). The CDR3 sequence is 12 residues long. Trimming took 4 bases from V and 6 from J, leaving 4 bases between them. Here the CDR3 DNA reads TGTGCCAGCAGTTCCAGTAATTCACCCCTCCACTTT. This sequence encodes CASSSSNSPLHF.

The CDR3: CASSVARRDEAFF. The CDR3 DNA reads as TGTGCCAGCAGCGTAGCGAGGAGGGATGAAGCTTTCTTT. The gene calls are TRBV9 and TRBJ1-1; D remains unclear. CDR1 and CDR2 from the germline V gene are SGDLS and YYNGEE. V was cut by 0 bases and J by 7 bases, with 10 bases left in between. The CDR3 extends over 13 amino acids.

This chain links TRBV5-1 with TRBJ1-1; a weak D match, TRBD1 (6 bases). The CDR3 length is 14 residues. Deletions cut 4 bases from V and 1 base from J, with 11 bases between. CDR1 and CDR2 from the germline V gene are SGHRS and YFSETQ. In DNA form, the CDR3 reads TGCGCCAGCAGCCCGCTGGGGGCGAACACTGAAGCTTTCTTT. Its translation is CASSPLGANTEAFF.

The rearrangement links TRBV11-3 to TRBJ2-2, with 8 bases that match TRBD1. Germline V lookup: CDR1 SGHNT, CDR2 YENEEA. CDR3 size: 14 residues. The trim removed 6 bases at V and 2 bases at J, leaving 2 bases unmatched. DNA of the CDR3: TGTGCCAGCAGGGGACAGGTTAACACCGGGGAGCTGTTTTTT. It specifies CASRGQVNTGELFF.

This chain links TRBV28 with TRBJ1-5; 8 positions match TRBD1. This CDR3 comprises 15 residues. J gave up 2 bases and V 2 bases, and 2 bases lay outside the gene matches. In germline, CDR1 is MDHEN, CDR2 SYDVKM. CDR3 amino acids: CASSLGQGGNQPQHF. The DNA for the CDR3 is TGTGCCAGCAGTTTAGGACAGGGCGGCAATCAGCCCCAGCATTTT.